Below, 15 T cell receptor beta chains from the same sample are listed, as sequenced in a study of metastatic and nonmetastatic thyroid tumors. Through MiXCR, TCRdb re-clonotyped the PCR reads. There are about 10,000 clones in the sample; more than 25% occur only once, and approximately 5.1% lies in the top ten. Thyroid surgery was preceded by no treatment in any patient. The source material was tumor tissue. All receptors derive from a female donor with papillary thyroid cancer or a benign thyroid nodule (not recorded which). Some clones in this sample may be carry-over from other donors' samples.

In its sample, this clone is medium-sized. The chain employs TRBV20-1 and TRBJ2-3; D is ambiguous. The CDR3 is 16 amino acids. V lost 5 bases and J 4 bases, leaving 22 bases between the germline ends. Germline V gives CDR1 DFQATT, CDR2 SNEGSKA (reference sequence). DNA for the CDR3: TGCAGTGCTCCTGGCAGGTGGGGATTTGGGGCAGATACGCAGTATTTT. It is translated as CSAPGRWGFGADTQYF.

To note about this clone: The junction and the germline gene differ at one end; a read error may be behind it. Other DNA sequences in the sample encode the same CDR3. The V and J genes are TRBV6-1 and TRBJ2-2; 8 bases agree with TRBD1. CDR3 length: 13 amino acids. Germline V gene lookup returns CDR1 MNHNS and CDR2 SASEGT. The CDR3 nucleotides are TGTGCCAGCAGTCGACAGGGGACCGGTGAGCTTTTTTTT. Translation: CASSRQGTGELFF.

By sample fraction, this clone is medium-sized. The chain is built from TRBV29-1 and TRBJ2-5; D gene ambiguous. The V gene lost 2 bases and the J gene lost 4 bases, with 8 bases spanning the gap. The CDR3 loop spans 12 amino acids. Germline CDR1 SQVTM, CDR2 ANQGSEA. The CDR3 here is CSVESRAETQYF. CDR3 DNA: TGCAGCGTTGAATCCCGTGCAGAGACCCAGTACTTC.

The table lists this clone with a few counts. Here the CDR3 reads CASKTGGGVADTQYF. CDR3 DNA: TGTGCCAGCAAGACGGGAGGTGGTGTCGCAGATACGCAGTATTTT. The chain links TRBV12-3 or TRBV12-4 to TRBJ2-3, with 7 bases fitting TRBD2. The junction had 11 bases not matched to a gene; V was cut back by 7 bases and J by 4 bases. The CDR3 has 15 amino acids.

This clone was counted a single time. The chain uses TRBV5-1 and TRBJ2-7, with 11 bases that match TRBD2. CDR3 length: 16 residues. The junction had 7 bases not matched to a gene; V was cut back by 5 bases and J by 0 bases. Germline-derived CDR1 and CDR2 are SGHRS and YFSETQ. This chain's CDR3 is CASSRTSGLFSYEQYF. For the CDR3, the DNA is TGCGCCAGCAGTAGGACTAGCGGGCTCTTCTCCTACGAGCAGTACTTC.

This clone was observed a few times. This chain joins TRBV6-1 and TRBJ2-7; 10 positions agree with TRBD2. There are 14 residues in the CDR3. The germline V gene encodes CDR1 MNHNS and CDR2 SASEGT. V gave up 6 bases and J gave up 7 bases; unmatched junction bases: 9. The CDR3 sequence: CASSRLAGLSEQYF. The DNA for the CDR3 is TGTGCCAGCAGCAGACTAGCGGGCCTCTCGGAGCAGTACTTC.

The V and J genes are TRBV2 and TRBJ1-5; 7 bases map to TRBD1. The CDR3 length is 15 residues. The germline gives CDR1 SNHLY, CDR2 FYNNEI. V shed 3 bases, J shed 2 bases, and the junction held 4 bases outside the gene matches. CDR3 sequence reads: CASSDWGQRNQPQHF. The CDR3 nucleotides read TGTGCCAGCAGTGATTGGGGACAGCGCAATCAGCCCCAGCATTTT.

This clone was counted between two and nine times. The V and J genes are TRBV5-1 and TRBJ2-2, with D perhaps TRBD1 (5 bases). Trimming removed 1 base from V and 4 bases from J, with 11 bases in between. This CDR3 contains 15 residues. Looked up from germline, CDR1 is SGHRS and CDR2 is YFSETQ. CDR3 protein: CASSLFRAFTGELFF. Here the CDR3 DNA reads TGCGCCAGCAGCTTGTTCAGGGCCTTCACCGGGGAGCTGTTTTTT. Together with reference TRBV5-1 and TRBJ2-2, the CDR3 gives the full variable domain: KAGVTQTPRYLIKTRGQQVTLSCSPISGHRSVSWYQQTPGQGLQFLFEYFSETQRNKGNFPGRFSGRQFSNSRSEMNVSTLELGDSALYLCASSLFRAFTGELFFGEGSRLTVL.

This clone was recorded many times. The CDR3 DNA follows: TGTGCCAGCAGTTTCAGGACAGGGGGCACACGGCGGAGATACGAGCAGTACTTC. Residues: CASSFRTGGTRRRYEQYF. This chain uses TRBV28 with TRBJ2-7; TRBD1 matches at 11 bases. The CDR3 spans 18 residues. The germline CDR1 and CDR2 sequences are MDHEN and SYDVKM. V lost 3 bases, J lost 4 bases, and 14 bases stayed unmatched.

The V call is TRBV7-2, the J call TRBJ1-2; 8 bases agree with TRBD1. The CDR3 runs 13 residues. Per germline, CDR1 SGHTA and CDR2 FQGNSA. Germline trimming cut 6 bases from V and 8 bases from J; bases unmatched to any gene: 8. The CDR3 protein is CASSSAGGSGYTF. The CDR3 DNA follows: TGTGCCAGCAGTTCAGCAGGGGGCTCCGGCTACACCTTC.

This chain joins TRBV11-3 and TRBJ2-7; 9 nucleotides line up with TRBD1. The CDR3 has 14 residues. Germline values: CDR1 SGHNT, CDR2 YENEEA. V was pared by 5 bases and J by 5 bases, with 7 bases of the junction left unmatched. The CDR3 DNA reads TGTGCCAGCAGCCCCGGACAGGGGTTCGACGAGCAGTACTTC. It encodes CASSPGQGFDEQYF.

This clone qualifies as medium-sized. V gene TRBV9 combines with J gene TRBJ2-7; D is ambiguous. Germline V gene lookup returns CDR1 SGDLS and CDR2 YYNGEE. V shed 1 base and J shed 0 bases, with 8 bases lying between them. This CDR3 region has 14 residues. The CDR3 is CASSVSRSSYEQYF. As DNA, the CDR3 is TGTGCCAGCAGCGTATCCAGAAGCTCCTACGAGCAGTACTTC.

This clone was seen ten or more times. The chain joins TRBV4-3 to TRBJ1-1, with TRBD1 identical over 7 bases. V gave up 4 bases and J gave up 3 bases; unmatched junction bases: 11. The CDR3 is 16 amino acids. Germline CDR1 LGHNA, CDR2 YSLEER. CDR3 amino acids: CASSRGPTGWDTEAFF. CDR3 nucleotides: TGCGCCAGCAGCCGGGGCCCGACAGGGTGGGACACTGAAGCTTTCTTT.

The chain recombines TRBV5-1 with TRBJ1-2; TRBD1 might be the D (5 bases). Germline CDR1 reads SGHRS; CDR2 reads YFSETQ. This CDR3 is built from 16 residues. V was clipped by 4 bases and J by 2 bases, with 18 bases between them. The CDR3 is CASSRAGTSPNYGYTF. The CDR3 DNA reads TGCGCCAGCAGCCGGGCCGGGACCTCCCCCAACTATGGCTACACCTTC.

This clone is medium-sized (0.01 to 0.1%). This chain uses TRBV5-1 with TRBJ2-1, with D tentatively TRBD1 or TRBD2 (6 bases each). Germline values: CDR1 SGHRS, CDR2 YFSETQ. V was shortened by 4 bases and J by 8 bases, with 10 bases between the two germline ends. The CDR3 loop spans 12 amino acids. This chain's CDR3 is CASSPRGDEQFF. The CDR3 coding sequence is TGCGCCAGCAGCCCAAGGGGGGATGAGCAGTTCTTC. Using reference TRBV5-1 and TRBJ2-1 for the parts outside the CDR3, the full variable domain is KAGVTQTPRYLIKTRGQQVTLSCSPISGHRSVSWYQQTPGQGLQFLFEYFSETQRNKGNFPGRFSGRQFSNSRSEMNVSTLELGDSALYLCASSPRGDEQFFGPGTRLTVL.